What follows is one T cell receptor beta chain and its context. Its target is unknown. This may be a read error: a much more frequent sequence differs by one nucleotide. Researchers prepared the TCRbeta library using unique molecular identifiers, the study reports. MiXCR, applied by TCRdb to the PCR reads, yields one record per CDR3 protein. The sample holds around 700,000 distinct CDR3 sequences; about an eighth are singletons and the top ten take 0.79%. The sample comes from a study of T-cell reconstitution after alpha-beta-depleted transplantation in children. The germline V gene encodes CDR1 SQVTM and CDR2 ANQGSEA. V was shortened by 2 bases and J by 2 bases, with 18 bases between the two germline ends. This CDR3 spans 16 amino acids. General study results and limits: Reportedly, only several hundred clones from non-depleted graft cells drove alpha-beta T-cell counts at about two months.

The TCR was taken from a girl aged 2-10 years with congenital amegakaryocytic thrombocytopenia, due to receive a stem cell transplant. Sequencing was performed on PBMCs, taken before TCRalphabeta/CD19-depleted stem cell transplant. The rearrangement uses TRBV29-1 and TRBJ2-5; D is possibly TRBD1 (5 bases). The CDR3 DNA reads as TGCAGCGTTGAATATCGAATGGTGACAGCACAAGAGACCCAGTACTTC. Translated, it gives CSVEYRMVTAQETQYF.